This TCR beta chain was retrieved from a study of T cell repertoires in cytomegalovirus infection. Across the whole study: The public TCR beta signatures pointed to both CMV infection and matching HLA type. Study results and limitations: CMV carriers with the relevant HLA were identified by cumulative public TCR beta family frequency. HLA-C-restricted CMV-specific TCR beta clonotypes prevailed in the ex vivo response.

TCRdb passed the reads through MiXCR, listing each CDR3 protein once. The table shows around 500,000 distinct CDR3 sequences, with 42% occurring only once. A remark on this clonotype: What it recognizes is unknown.

The CDR3 loop spans 18 amino acids. Trimming took 3 bases from V and 4 from J; bases not matched to a gene: 13. Per germline, CDR1 MNHGY and CDR2 SVAAGI. The input for sequencing was cultured PBMCs, taken from culture after CMV antigen stimulation. The chain uses TRBV6-9 and TRBJ2-1; 9 bases fit TRBD2. The TCR was taken from a human donor in good health (CMV status not recorded). Some clones in this sample may be carry-over from other donors' samples. This CDR3 is CASSYSIRSGRGYNEQFF. CDR3 nucleotide sequence: TGTGCCAGCAGTTACTCAATACGTAGCGGGAGAGGTTACAATGAGCAGTTCTTC.